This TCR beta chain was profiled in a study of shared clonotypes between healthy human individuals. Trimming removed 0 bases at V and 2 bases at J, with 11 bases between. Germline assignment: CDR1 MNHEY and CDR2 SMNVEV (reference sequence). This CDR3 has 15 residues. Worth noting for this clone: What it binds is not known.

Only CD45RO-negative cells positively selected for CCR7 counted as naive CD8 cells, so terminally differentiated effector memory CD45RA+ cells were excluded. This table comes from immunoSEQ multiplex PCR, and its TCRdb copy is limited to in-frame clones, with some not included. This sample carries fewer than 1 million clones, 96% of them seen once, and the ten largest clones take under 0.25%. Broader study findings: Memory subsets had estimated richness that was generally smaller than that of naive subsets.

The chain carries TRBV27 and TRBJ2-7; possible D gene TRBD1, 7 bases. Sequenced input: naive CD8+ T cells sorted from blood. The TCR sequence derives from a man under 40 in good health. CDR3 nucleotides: TGTGCCAGCAGTTTATCTGCGGGACAGACCTACGAGCAGTACTTC. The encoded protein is CASSLSAGQTYEQYF.